This T cell receptor beta chain was found in a study of shared clonotypes between healthy human individuals. Germline lookup yields CDR1 MGHRA and CDR2 YSYEKL. The CDR3 loop spans 14 amino acids. Trimming removed 4 bases from V and 7 bases from J, with 14 bases in between. Every immunoSEQ plate was one replicate of a subset's evenly spread DNA. Some clones are missing from TCRdb's copy, which holds only in-frame ones; the method was immunoSEQ multiplex PCR. The sample has roughly 450,000 clones, approximately 85% seen once; the top ten hold 10% to 15%. The sequence derives from a woman in her thirties or forties in good health. Some clones in this sample may be carry-over from other donors' samples. Sequenced sample: PBMCs. The rearrangement links TRBV4-1 to TRBJ2-1, with a weak D call TRBD2 (6 bases). This CDR3 is CASSLLAGGNEQFF. The CDR3 DNA sequence: TGCGCCAGCAGCCTACTAGCTGGGGGGAATGAGCAGTTCTTC.